These 31 T cell receptor beta chains were all obtained from the same sample, sequenced in a study of T cell responses to AZD1222 COVID-19 vaccine. Assay used: immunoSEQ multiplex PCR; TCRdb lists only in-frame clones, some missing. The table records about 59,000 clones, approximately 89% of them present only once. The material sequenced was peripheral blood, taken 28 days after the second AZD1222 dose. The receptors stem from an adult who received the AZD1222 COVID-19 vaccine.

The chain carries TRBV14 and TRBJ1-2, with unresolved D. The CDR3 is 14 residues long. The germline V gene has CDR1 SGHDN and CDR2 FVKESK. Trimming stripped 1 base from V and 4 bases from J, with 10 bases between. The CDR3 region is CASSQVVGLYGYTF. In DNA, the CDR3 is TGTGCCAGCAGCCAAGTGGTCGGCCTCTATGGCTACACCTTC.

The V call is TRBV5-6, the J call TRBJ2-7; maybe TRBD2 (6 bases). Germline V lookup: CDR1 SGHDT, CDR2 YYEEEE. The ends were cut back, 0 bases at V and 4 bases at J, with 8 bases in the middle. This CDR3 comprises 13 residues. Here the CDR3 reads CASSLVAGYEQYF. DNA for the CDR3: TGTGCCAGCAGCTTGGTCGCGGGGTACGAGCAGTACTTC.

V usage is TRBV1 and J usage is TRBJ2-1; TRBD1 is the table's D call and was not checked against the DNA. TRBV1 is designated a pseudogene. This CDR3 contains 14 residues. For the CDR3, the DNA is TGCACCAGCAGCCCCTGGGGCCCTACCAATGAGCAGTTCTTC. Translation gives CTSSPWGPTNEQFF.

The rearrangement uses TRBV27 and TRBJ2-2, with TRBD2 identical over 13 bases. The ends lost 4 bases at V and 5 bases at J; junction bases unmatched: 7. The length of the CDR3 is 17 residues. CDR1 and CDR2 (germline): MNHEY, SMNVEV (reference sequence). In nucleotides, the CDR3 is TGTGCCAGCAGTTGGACTAGCGGGAGTAAGGGGACCGGGGAGCTGTTTTTT. Protein: CASSWTSGSKGTGELFF.

This clone was recorded only once. The chain combines TRBV19 with TRBJ2-5, with D possibly being TRBD2 (5 bases). V gave up 6 bases and J gave up 1 base, with 12 bases separating them. The CDR3 totals 14 residues. Germline V gene lookup returns CDR1 LNHDA and CDR2 SQIVND (reference sequence). The DNA of the CDR3 is TGTGCCAGTAGCCCAACAGCGGCCCAAGAGACCCAGTACTTC. Its translation: CASSPTAAQETQYF.

The chain has TRBV3-1 (or the pseudogene TRBV3-2) and TRBJ2-1; 8 nucleotides match TRBD1. This CDR3 comprises 15 residues. Germline trimming cut 0 bases from V and 3 bases from J; bases unmatched to any gene: 1. Germline V lookup: CDR1 LGHDT, CDR2 YNNKEL (reference sequence). This CDR3 reads CASSQDGTGYNEQFF. CDR3 bases: TGTGCCAGCAGCCAAGATGGGACAGGCTACAATGAGCAGTTCTTC.

This chain joins TRBV5-4 and TRBJ1-3; 7 bases map to TRBD1. Trimming cost V 4 bases and J 1 base; bases outside gene matches: 8. The CDR3 consists of 16 residues. Germline V gene sequence: CDR1 SGHNT, CDR2 YYREEE (reference sequence). CDR3 nucleotides: TGTGCCAGCAGCGCGGGACAGAGAAGTTCTGGAAACACCATATATTTT. This sequence encodes CASSAGQRSSGNTIYF.

The CDR3 region has the DNA TGTGCCAGCTCACGGACCAGCGGGGGGGACACTCCCCTCGAGCAGTACTTC. Translated: CASSRTSGGDTPLEQYF. This chain uses TRBV18 with TRBJ2-7, with TRBD2 matching 10 bases. The CDR3 has 17 residues. Germline CDR1 and CDR2: KGHSH and LQKENI. J gave up 6 bases and V 4 bases, and 15 bases lay outside the gene matches.

The CDR3 bases are TGTGCCACCAGTGAGGACAGGGAAGGTGAAAAACTGTTTTTT. The encoded protein is CATSEDREGEKLFF. The rearrangement joins TRBV24-1 to TRBJ1-4; 8 positions match TRBD1. Trimming at V came to 4 bases and at J to 7 bases, leaving 4 bases not matched to a gene. From germline, CDR1 is KGHDR and CDR2 SFDVKD. The CDR3 is made up of 14 amino acids.

This chain links TRBV9 with TRBJ1-2; D is undetermined. This CDR3 contains 15 residues. V was trimmed by 0 bases and J by 5 bases, leaving 14 bases between them. Per the germline V gene, CDR1 is SGDLS and CDR2 is YYNGEE. The CDR3 is CASSVVQEEKYGYTF. The CDR3 DNA sequence: TGTGCCAGCAGCGTAGTGCAGGAGGAAAAATATGGCTACACCTTC.

The rearrangement joins TRBV30 to TRBJ1-2, with D possibly matching TRBD1 (6 bases). Trimming removed 1 base at V and 8 bases at J, with 17 bases between. The CDR3 runs to 14 residues. Germline CDR1 and CDR2: GTSNPN and SVGIG (reference sequence). The CDR3 region is CAWSGGGPFHGYTF. The CDR3 DNA reads as TGTGCCTGGAGTGGGGGGGGCCCCTTCCACGGCTACACCTTC.

This chain connects TRBV28 to TRBJ2-3; unclear D gene. Germline CDR1 and CDR2: MDHEN and SYDVKM. V lost 3 bases and J lost 6, with 4 bases in between. The CDR3 has 11 residues. CDR3 nucleotide sequence: TGTGCCAGCAGTTTTAGGGATACGCAGTATTTT. Amino acids: CASSFRDTQYF.

J is TRBJ2-1 and V is TRBV7-2, with 9 bases lining up with TRBD2. CDR1 and CDR2 from the germline V gene are SGHTA and FQGNSA. This CDR3 region has 16 residues. The V segment lost 1 base and the J segment 9 bases; nucleotides outside the gene matches: 10. CDR3 residues: CASSLDGSGGRSEQFF. As DNA, the CDR3 is TGTGCCAGCAGCTTAGATGGTAGCGGGGGCCGAAGTGAGCAGTTCTTC.

The CDR3 region is CASSEALWGRAGELFF. The CDR3 DNA follows: TGTGCCAGCAGTGAAGCGTTATGGGGGCGCGCCGGGGAGCTGTTTTTT. This sequence joins TRBV6-1 and TRBJ2-2, with D possibly matching TRBD1 (6 bases). V gave up 0 bases and J gave up 6 bases, with 14 bases separating them. Per the germline V gene, CDR1 is MNHNS and CDR2 is SASEGT. The CDR3 spans 16 residues.

There are a few counts of this clone. The V call is TRBV7-9, the J call TRBJ1-5; 8 nucleotides match TRBD1. Germline CDR1 reads SEHNR; CDR2 reads FQNEAQ (reference sequence). With V trimmed by 5 bases and J by 2 bases, 8 bases remained unmatched. The length of the CDR3 is 16 residues. CDR3 loop: CASSPPGGRGNQPQHF. Written as DNA, the CDR3 is TGTGCCAGCAGCCCCCCAGGGGGCCGGGGCAATCAGCCCCAGCATTTT. Complete variable domain (other parts from reference TRBV7-9 and TRBJ1-5): DTGVSQNPRHKITKRGQNVTFRCDPISEHNRLYWYRQTLGQGPEFLTYFQNEAQLEKSRLLSDRFSAERPKGSFSTLEIQRTEQGDSAMYLCASSPPGGRGNQPQHFGDGTRLSIL.

The chain recombines TRBV6-4 with TRBJ2-7; 7 bases map to TRBD1. This CDR3 is built from 13 residues. V trimming: 4 bases; J trimming: 7 bases; junction bases outside the gene matches: 7. The germline gives CDR1 MRHNA, CDR2 SNTAGT. DNA of the CDR3: TGTGCCAGCAGTGGGGAGACAGGGTTGGAGCAGTACTTC. Translated: CASSGETGLEQYF.

The chain carries TRBV7-2 and TRBJ2-5; tentatively, D is TRBD1 (6 bases). V was cut by 3 bases and J by 3 bases, with 8 bases left in between. Germline lookup yields CDR1 SGHTA and CDR2 FQGNSA. The CDR3 sequence is 13 residues long. The CDR3 DNA is TGTGCCAGCAGCTTTGGACAGAAAGAGACCCAGTACTTC. This translates into CASSFGQKETQYF.

The J gene is TRBJ2-7, the V gene TRBV19; D perhaps matches TRBD1 (5 bases). The CDR3 consists of 14 residues. Germline CDR1 is LNHDA and CDR2 is SQIVND (reference sequence). V lost 5 bases to trimming and J lost 2 bases, with 13 bases between them. The DNA of the CDR3 is TGTGCCAGTAGTGGGGCAGATGGGGCCTACGAGCAGTACTTC. Residues: CASSGADGAYEQYF.

The chain links TRBV10-1 to TRBJ2-2, with TRBD2 as a possible D gene (7 bases). This CDR3 has 16 amino acids. Germline loops: CDR1 WNHNN, CDR2 SYGVQD (reference sequence). Trimming took 3 bases from V and 4 from J, leaving 15 bases between them. The CDR3 here is CASSDRGARGTGELFF. The CDR3 DNA is TGCGCCAGCAGTGATCGGGGGGCGCGTGGCACCGGGGAGCTGTTTTTT.

This clone was detected once. The chain carries TRBV3-1 (or the pseudogene TRBV3-2) and TRBJ1-3; 9 nucleotides match TRBD1. This CDR3 has 15 amino acids. Germline V gives CDR1 LGHDT, CDR2 YNNKEL (reference sequence). The junction had 6 bases not matched to a gene; V was cut back by 5 bases and J by 4 bases. The CDR3 region has the DNA TGTGCCAGCAGCGTGGGACAGGGCAGAGGAAACACCATATATTTT. It yields the protein CASSVGQGRGNTIYF.

The V call is TRBV9, the J call TRBJ1-2; the D is unclear. Trimming took off 0 bases at V and 7 bases at J, with 13 bases between the two ends. From germline, CDR1 is SGDLS and CDR2 YYNGEE. This CDR3 is built from 14 residues. CDR3 loop: CASSVDGGSGGYTF. In DNA form, the CDR3 reads TGTGCCAGCAGCGTAGATGGAGGATCGGGTGGCTACACCTTC.

The chain is built from TRBV10-3 and TRBJ2-7; 10 bases are shared with TRBD1. Looked up from germline, CDR1 is ENHRY and CDR2 is SYGVKD. V gave up 4 bases and J gave up 3 bases; unmatched junction bases: 3. The CDR3 has 14 residues. The CDR3 is CAISGQGAHYEQYF. Here the CDR3 DNA reads TGTGCCATCAGTGGACAGGGGGCGCACTACGAGCAGTACTTC.

The rearrangement links TRBV5-1 to TRBJ2-1; 12 bases map to TRBD2. The CDR3 length is 16 residues. The ends lost 1 base at V and 4 bases at J; junction bases unmatched: 3. Germline V gives CDR1 SGHRS, CDR2 YFSETQ. CDR3: CASSLRLAGGYNEQFF. The CDR3 nucleotides read TGCGCCAGCAGCTTGCGGCTAGCGGGGGGGTACAATGAGCAGTTCTTC.

The chain recombines TRBV19 with TRBJ2-1; no reliable D call. The CDR3 is 16 residues long. V lost 6 bases to trimming and J lost 4 bases, with 19 bases between them. The V gene's germline CDR1 is LNHDA and CDR2 SQIVND (reference sequence). DNA for the CDR3: TGTGCCAGTAGGGGTGATACGTCTGGCCCGTACAATGAGCAGTTCTTC. Protein sequence: CASRGDTSGPYNEQFF.

V usage is TRBV27 and J usage is TRBJ1-6, with D uncertain. Germline-derived CDR1 and CDR2 are MNHEY and SMNVEV (reference sequence). The CDR3 is 17 amino acids. Trimming stripped 5 bases from V and 1 base from J, with 15 bases between. CDR3 DNA: TGTGCCAGCAGTCCCCGAGGGCTCGGGTCCTATAATTCACCCCTCCACTTT. Translating it yields CASSPRGLGSYNSPLHF.

V and J are TRBV2 and TRBJ2-7, with 9 bases identical to TRBD1. Germline-derived CDR1 and CDR2 are SNHLY and FYNNEI. The CDR3 runs 15 residues. Germline trimming cut 5 bases from V and 6 bases from J; bases unmatched to any gene: 11. CDR3 protein: CASSNQQGALGEQYF. CDR3 sequence (DNA): TGTGCCAGCAGTAACCAACAGGGGGCGCTGGGCGAGCAGTACTTC.

The CDR3 coding sequence is TGTGCCAGCAGCACTGGACAGGGGAAGAAAAACGAGCAGTACTTC. Its protein is CASSTGQGKKNEQYF. J is TRBJ2-7 and V is TRBV5-6; 9 bases line up with TRBD1. Germline V gene data show CDR1 as SGHDT and CDR2 as YYEEEE. This CDR3 comprises 15 residues. J gave up 5 bases and V 4 bases, and 10 bases lay outside the gene matches.

V and J are TRBV29-1 and TRBJ1-3, with 7 bases that match TRBD1. The V gene's germline CDR1 is SQVTM and CDR2 ANQGSEA. This CDR3 region has 14 residues. Germline trimming cut 3 bases from V and 3 bases from J; bases unmatched to any gene: 5. The chain's CDR3 is CSVDKTGNGNTIYF. In DNA form, the CDR3 reads TGCAGCGTTGACAAGACAGGGAATGGAAACACCATATATTTT.

V and J are TRBV5-1 and TRBJ2-1; the match to TRBD1 covers 10 bases. This CDR3 spans 14 amino acids. Germline V gives CDR1 SGHRS, CDR2 YFSETQ. J lost 7 bases, V lost 3 bases, and 4 bases had no gene match. CDR3 bases: TGCGCCAGCAGCTCCGGGACAGGGGCAAATGAGCAGTTCTTC. This gives the protein CASSSGTGANEQFF.

This sequence joins TRBV9 and TRBJ1-1; D remains ambiguous. The V end lost 0 bases, the J end lost 3 bases, and 12 bases lay between the germline ends. The CDR3 runs to 15 residues. Per the germline V gene, CDR1 is SGDLS and CDR2 is YYNGEE. The CDR3 bases are TGTGCCAGCAGCGTAGGTGGCAGGTTGGACACTGAAGCTTTCTTT. Protein product: CASSVGGRLDTEAFF.

This clone was picked up one time. The CDR3 nucleotides read TGTGCCAGCTCACCCGGGACAGGGCGCCTCTCCTACGAGCAGTACTTC. Protein sequence: CASSPGTGRLSYEQYF. The V gene is TRBV18, the J gene TRBJ2-7; TRBD1 agrees at 9 bases. The germline V gene has CDR1 KGHSH and CDR2 LQKENI. CDR3 size: 16 residues. J lost 0 bases, V lost 3 bases, and 6 bases had no gene match.